This T cell receptor (beta chain) emerged from a study of CD8+CD57+ T cells in acquired aplastic anemia. Patients picked for sequencing had shown CD8+CD57+ cell expansion detected by flow cytometry. This clonotype was observed at least ten times. The V end was cut by 5 bases, the J end by 4 bases, with 5 bases between. Germline V gives CDR1 SGHTA, CDR2 FQGNSA. The length of the CDR3 is 11 residues. Genomic DNA acted as the template from which TCR beta VDJ combination and CDR3 sequence profiling were carried out. TCRdb re-derived calls from the reads in MiXCR, one entry per CDR3 protein. This sample has fewer than 200,000 distinct CDR3 sequences, with more than 45% found just once.

V is TRBV7-2 and J is TRBJ2-5, with a weak D call TRBD2 (5 bases). This clonotype originated in a human donor with aplastic anemia. The source material was sorted CD4+, CD8+, or CD8+CD57+ T cells (not recorded which) from PBMCs. The CDR3 nucleotides read TGTGCCAGCAGCGCGGGAGAGACCCAGTACTTC. It yields the protein CASSAGETQYF.